This T cell receptor (beta chain) was recorded in a study of cytomegalovirus exposure and HLA in healthy donors. Findings and limits, study-wide: Reportedly, TCR beta sequences accurately predicted HLA-A and HLA-B alleles in most subjects. Roughly uniform sequencing depth across donors was assumed, possibly incorrectly. The majority of TCR sequences were rare, yet some public TCRs appeared in many donors.

A word on this clone: Its specificity is unknown.

The PCR contained 60 Vbeta and 13 Jbeta primers. Repertoires were generated with immunoSEQ multiplex PCR, while TCRdb's copy carries only in-frame clones and drops some. Its table records approximately 130,000 clones. CDR1 MGHRA and CDR2 YSYEKL come from the germline V gene. V was clipped by 3 bases and J by 2 bases, with 13 bases between them. The CDR3 extends over 16 amino acids. Nominally healthy donors provided the samples, though records likely missed some immune exposures. The TCR originated in a woman aged 55-69 years in good health and CMV-seronegative. Sample: PBMCs. This chain connects TRBV4-1 to TRBJ2-2, with D perhaps TRBD1 (6 bases). This CDR3 reads CASSQTRGRNTGELFF. Here the CDR3 DNA reads TGCGCCAGCAGCCAGACCAGGGGCCGTAACACCGGGGAGCTGTTTTTT.